The clone carrying this T cell receptor beta chain was detected a few times. This sample is part of a study of blood T cells in healthy people across ages. The junction had 8 bases not matched to a gene; V was cut back by 5 bases and J by 5 bases. Germline CDR1 is SEHNR and CDR2 is FQNEAQ (reference sequence). The CDR3 has 16 residues. A J-beta primer mix and a sample-barcoded 5' primer were used in a second PCR of roughly 6 to 11 cycles. TCRdb re-analysed the 5' RACE reads in MiXCR, keeping a single row per CDR3 protein. In the table there are approximately 800,000 distinct CDR3 sequences, roughly 25% of which are singletons. This sample was also put to use in a study of T cells of mothers and their children.

The sequenced sample was blood. This TCR was sampled from a boy aged 10-17 years in good health. V and J are TRBV7-9 and TRBJ2-7; 14 nucleotides agree with TRBD2. The CDR3: CASSPTSGGAGDEQYF. CDR3 sequence (DNA): TGTGCCAGCAGCCCGACTAGCGGGGGGGCCGGAGACGAGCAGTACTTC.